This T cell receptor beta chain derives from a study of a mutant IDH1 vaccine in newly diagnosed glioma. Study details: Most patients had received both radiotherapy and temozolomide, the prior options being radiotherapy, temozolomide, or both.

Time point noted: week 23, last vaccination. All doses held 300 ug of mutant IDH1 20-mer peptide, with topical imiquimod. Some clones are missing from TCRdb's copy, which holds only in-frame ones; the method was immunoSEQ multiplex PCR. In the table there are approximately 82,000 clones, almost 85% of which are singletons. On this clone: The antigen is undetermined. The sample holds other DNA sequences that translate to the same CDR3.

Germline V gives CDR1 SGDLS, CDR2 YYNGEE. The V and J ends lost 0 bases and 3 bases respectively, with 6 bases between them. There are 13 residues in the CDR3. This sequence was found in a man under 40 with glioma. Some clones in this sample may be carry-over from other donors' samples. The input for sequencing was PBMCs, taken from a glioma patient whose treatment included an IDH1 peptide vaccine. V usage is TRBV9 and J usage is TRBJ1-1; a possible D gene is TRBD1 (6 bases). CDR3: CASSVAGDTEAFF. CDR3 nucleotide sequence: TGTGCCAGCAGCGTAGCAGGGGACACTGAAGCTTTCTTT.